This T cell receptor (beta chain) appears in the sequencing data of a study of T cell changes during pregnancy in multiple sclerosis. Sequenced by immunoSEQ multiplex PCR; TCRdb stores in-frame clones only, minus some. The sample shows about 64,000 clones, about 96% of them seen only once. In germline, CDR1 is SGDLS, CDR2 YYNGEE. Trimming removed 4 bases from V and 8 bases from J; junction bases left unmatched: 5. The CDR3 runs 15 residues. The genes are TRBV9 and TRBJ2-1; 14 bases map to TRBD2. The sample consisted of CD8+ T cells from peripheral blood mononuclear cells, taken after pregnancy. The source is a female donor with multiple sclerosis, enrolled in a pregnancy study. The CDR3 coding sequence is TGTGCCAGCAGCACGGGACTAGCGGGAGTCTATGAGCAGTTCTTC. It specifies CASSTGLAGVYEQFF.